This passage covers 5 T cell receptor beta chains from one sample sequenced in a study of PD-L1 blockade in urothelial cancer. Method: immunoSEQ multiplex PCR; TCRdb's copy keeps in-frame clones and lacks some. The profile shows roughly 120,000 clones, about four fifths of them singletons. Time point of the sample: pretreatment peripheral blood. Here the sequenced sample was PBMCs, taken around atezolizumab (anti-PD-L1) treatment. The receptors shown here come from a man aged 50 to 60 with urothelial cancer.

This clone has more than one count but fewer than ten. The rearrangement links TRBV4-1 to TRBJ2-1, with 9 nucleotides matching TRBD2. The germline V gene encodes CDR1 MGHRA and CDR2 YSYEKL. The CDR3 covers 16 residues. After removal of 0 bases from V and 6 bases from J, the junction contained 6 bases not matched to a gene. The CDR3 spells CASSQEREGRLNEQFF. The CDR3 DNA reads as TGCGCCAGCAGCCAAGAGCGGGAGGGCCGACTCAATGAGCAGTTCTTC.

CDR3 nucleotide sequence: TGCGCCAGCAGCAGGACTAGCGGAGCATACAATGAGCAGTTCTTC. Protein: CASSRTSGAYNEQFF. This chain links TRBV5-1 with TRBJ2-1, with 10 nucleotides matching TRBD2. The germline V gene has CDR1 SGHRS and CDR2 YFSETQ. The junction had 5 bases not matched to a gene; V was cut back by 4 bases and J by 4 bases. This CDR3 is built from 15 residues.

The V and J genes are TRBV18 and TRBJ2-3; 8 nucleotides align to TRBD2. Germline V gene data show CDR1 as KGHSH and CDR2 as LQKENI. V lost 3 bases and J lost 7; bases outside the gene matches: 6. The CDR3 covers 14 residues. CDR3 nucleotide sequence: TGTGCCAGCTCACCCTCCGCGGGAGGAAATACGCAGTATTTT. It yields the protein CASSPSAGGNTQYF.

This clone was seen more than once but under ten times. The V call is TRBV6-1, the J call TRBJ2-4, with TRBD1 matching over 8 bases. This CDR3 has 13 residues. With 6 bases clipped from V and 8 bases from J, the junction kept 6 bases outside the gene matches. CDR1 MNHNS and CDR2 SASEGT come from the germline V gene. CDR3 protein: CASSRTGSDIQYF. The CDR3 nucleotides read TGTGCCAGCAGCCGGACAGGGTCGGACATTCAGTACTTC.

This chain uses TRBV4-1 with TRBJ1-2, with D uncertain. The germline V gene encodes CDR1 MGHRA and CDR2 YSYEKL. The CDR3 runs to 13 residues. V lost 1 base, J lost 8 bases, and 11 bases lay in between. DNA for the CDR3: TGCGCCAGCAGCCAAGGTTGGCAGTGGGGCTACACCTTC. Its translation: CASSQGWQWGYTF.